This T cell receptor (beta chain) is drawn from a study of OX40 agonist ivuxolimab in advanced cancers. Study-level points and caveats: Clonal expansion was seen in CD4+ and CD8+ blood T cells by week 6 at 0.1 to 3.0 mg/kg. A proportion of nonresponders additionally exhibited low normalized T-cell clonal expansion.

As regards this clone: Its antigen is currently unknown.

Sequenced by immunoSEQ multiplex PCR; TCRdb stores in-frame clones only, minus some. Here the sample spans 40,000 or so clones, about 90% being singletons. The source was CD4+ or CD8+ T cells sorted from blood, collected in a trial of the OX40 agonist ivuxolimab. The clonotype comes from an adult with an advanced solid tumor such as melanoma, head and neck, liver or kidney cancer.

This CDR3 is CASSMSSGASYEQYF. CDR3 bases: TGTGCCAGTAGTATGTCGTCAGGGGCCTCCTACGAGCAGTACTTC. The rearrangement links TRBV19 to TRBJ2-7, with D perhaps TRBD1 (6 bases). The CDR3 has 15 residues. The V and J ends lost 3 bases and 0 bases respectively, with 12 bases between them. Germline V gene lookup returns CDR1 LNHDA and CDR2 SQIVND (reference sequence).